This T cell receptor (beta chain) was documented in a study of early T cells in non-severe SARS-CoV-2 infection. About the study: The input, bulk RNA from unsorted whole blood, was sequenced, and chains were unpaired. Study-wide findings and caveats: VDJdb matching skewed toward anti-spike CD8 responses, missing private and CD4 specificities.

About this clonotype: Its antigen is as yet unknown.

CDR1 and CDR2 from the germline V gene are MDHEN and SYDVKM. This CDR3 has 13 residues. Trimming took 5 bases from V and 4 from J, leaving 12 bases between them. The TCR library protocol was used to attach unique molecular identifiers. These identifiers were attached to individual cDNA molecules. Each CDR3 protein is one row after TCRdb ran MiXCR on the 5' RACE reads. The sample records around 110,000 distinct CDR3 sequences, over 8.5% being singletons. Material for sequencing was whole blood. The source of this sequence is an adult who was a healthcare worker with PCR-confirmed SARS-CoV-2 infection or an uninfected control (not recorded which). This chain joins TRBV28 and TRBJ2-7; tentatively, D is TRBD2 (6 bases). This CDR3 reads CASSPGLSYEQYF. The CDR3 nucleotides read TGTGCCAGCAGTCCTGGACTATCTTACGAGCAGTACTTC. Full variable domain (missing parts from reference TRBV28 and TRBJ2-7): DVKVTQSSRYLVKRTGEKVFLECVQDMDHENMFWYRQDPGLGLRLIYFSYDVKMKEKGDIPEGYSVSREKKERFSLILESASTNQTSMYLCASSPGLSYEQYFGPGTRLTVT.